This record looks at one T cell receptor (beta chain) sequence and its context. An end of the junction differs from the germline gene, which may be a read error. Those enrolled, adults aged 18 to 89 years, came from about two dozen US areas. The CDR3 is made up of 15 amino acids. Per germline, CDR1 SSHAT and CDR2 FNYEAQ (reference sequence). This record comes from a study of blood T cell repertoires in COVID-19. Whole-study context: Cohort 3 recovery required two negative PCRs, clearance, or symptom resolution. Material from acute and convalescent COVID-19 was sourced from the United States, Italy and Spain. PBMCs, B-cell-depleted T cells, or T cells were the source of the cDNA or gDNA that made up the material.

The data were produced by immunoSEQ multiplex PCR, yet TCRdb's version contains in-frame clones alone and is incomplete. The table has roughly 210,000 clones, more than 75% seen once. The sequencing input was PBMCs or T cells enriched from blood (not recorded which). This TCR derives from a man under 40 in a cohort exposed to, infected with or recovered from COVID-19 (not recorded which). The genes are TRBV7-7 and TRBJ2-5; TRBD2 agrees at 15 bases. In DNA, the CDR3 is TGTGCTAGCAGCTCAGGACTAGCGGGAGGGGAGACCCAGTACTTC. As protein: CASSSGLAGGETQYF.